A single sample gave rise to the 2 T cell receptor beta chains below, sequenced in a study of blood T cells in healthy people across ages. It was with a sample-barcoded 5' primer and a J-beta primer mix that a second PCR of roughly 7 to 12 cycles was run. TCRdb re-called the 5' RACE reads through MiXCR, storing one row per CDR3 protein. Here the sample spans 600,000 to 800,000 distinct CDR3 sequences, around 21% being singletons. What was sequenced was blood. All receptors derive from a man aged 65-85 years in good health.

This clonotype has a count of ten or more. The rearrangement uses TRBV5-1 and TRBJ2-7; 12 bases are a match to TRBD2. There are 15 residues in the CDR3. V was clipped by 4 bases and J by 4 bases; unmatched bases: 6. CDR1 and CDR2 from the germline V gene are SGHRS and YFSETQ. The CDR3 DNA reads TGCGCCAGCAGCCAAACTAGCGGGAGGTCATACGAGCAGTACTTC. Amino acid sequence: CASSQTSGRSYEQYF. The whole variable domain, remainder taken from reference TRBV5-1 and TRBJ2-7, is KAGVTQTPRYLIKTRGQQVTLSCSPISGHRSVSWYQQTPGQGLQFLFEYFSETQRNKGNFPGRFSGRQFSNSRSEMNVSTLELGDSALYLCASSQTSGRSYEQYFGPGTRLTVT.

V usage is TRBV7-9 and J usage is TRBJ2-5; 10 positions agree with TRBD1. CDR3 length equals 16 residues. V dropped 1 base and J dropped 0; count of bases not matched to a gene: 2. Germline assignment: CDR1 SEHNR and CDR2 FQNEAQ (reference sequence). CDR3 coding DNA: TGTGCCAGCAGCTTAGGGGACAGGGGATACCAAGAGACCCAGTACTTC. It codes for CASSLGDRGYQETQYF.